The sequence of this TCR beta chain was determined in a study of T-cell memory formation after mild COVID-19. Study-wide findings and caveats: Specificity for SARS-CoV-2 was not confirmed among the second-wave clones peaking on day 37.

This clonotype was seen a handful of times. The antigen is not known. V was clipped by 7 bases and J by 2 bases, with 7 bases between them. The length of the CDR3 is 12 residues. Germline CDR1 and CDR2: KGHDR and SFDVKD. MiXCR, run by TCRdb on the 5' RACE reads, gives a single entry per CDR3 protein. The sample yields hundreds of thousands of distinct CDR3 sequences, about 20% seen once. The sequencing sample was made of PBMCs or a T cell subset sorted from them (not recorded which). The chain uses TRBV24-1 and TRBJ1-2; unclear D gene. This clonotype was obtained from an adult woman who had mild COVID-19 (a few samples of this study predate the infection). Cell type and time point are not known. The CDR3 here is CATRDGNYGYTF. The CDR3 DNA reads as TGTGCCACCAGAGACGGAAACTATGGCTACACCTTC.